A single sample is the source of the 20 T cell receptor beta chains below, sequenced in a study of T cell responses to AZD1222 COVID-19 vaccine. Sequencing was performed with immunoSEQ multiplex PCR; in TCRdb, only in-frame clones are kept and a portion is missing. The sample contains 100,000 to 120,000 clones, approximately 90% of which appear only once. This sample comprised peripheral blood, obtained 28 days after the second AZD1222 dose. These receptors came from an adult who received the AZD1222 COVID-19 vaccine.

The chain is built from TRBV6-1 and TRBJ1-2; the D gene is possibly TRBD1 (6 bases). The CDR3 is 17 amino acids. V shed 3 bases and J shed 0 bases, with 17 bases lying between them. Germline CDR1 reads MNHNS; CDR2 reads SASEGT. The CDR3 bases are TGTGCCAGCAGTGAGTCTAGGAGACAGGCCCCTAACTATGGCTACACCTTC. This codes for CASSESRRQAPNYGYTF.

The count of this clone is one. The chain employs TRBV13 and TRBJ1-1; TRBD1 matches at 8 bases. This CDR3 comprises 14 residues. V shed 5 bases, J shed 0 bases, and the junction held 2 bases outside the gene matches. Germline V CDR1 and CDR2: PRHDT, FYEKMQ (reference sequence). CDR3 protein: CASSQQGVNTEAFF. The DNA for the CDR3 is TGTGCCAGCAGCCAACAGGGGGTGAACACTGAAGCTTTCTTT.

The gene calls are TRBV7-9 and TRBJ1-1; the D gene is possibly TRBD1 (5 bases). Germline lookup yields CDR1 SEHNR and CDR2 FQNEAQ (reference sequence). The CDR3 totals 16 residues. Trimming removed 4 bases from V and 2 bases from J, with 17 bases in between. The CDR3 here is CASSSGPLTVNTEAFF. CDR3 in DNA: TGTGCCAGCAGCTCCGGGCCGCTGACAGTCAACACTGAAGCTTTCTTT.

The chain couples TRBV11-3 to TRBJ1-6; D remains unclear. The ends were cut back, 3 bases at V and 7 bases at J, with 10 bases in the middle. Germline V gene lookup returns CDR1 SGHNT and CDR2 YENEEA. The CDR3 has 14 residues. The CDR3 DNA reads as TGTGCCAGCAGCTTTTGGGCGGGAAATTCACCCCTCCACTTT. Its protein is CASSFWAGNSPLHF.

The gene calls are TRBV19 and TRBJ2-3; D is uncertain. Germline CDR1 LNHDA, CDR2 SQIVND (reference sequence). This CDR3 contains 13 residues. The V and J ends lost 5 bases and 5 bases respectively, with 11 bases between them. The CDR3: CASSPTYGDTQYF. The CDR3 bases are TGTGCCAGTAGTCCCACGTACGGAGATACGCAGTATTTT.

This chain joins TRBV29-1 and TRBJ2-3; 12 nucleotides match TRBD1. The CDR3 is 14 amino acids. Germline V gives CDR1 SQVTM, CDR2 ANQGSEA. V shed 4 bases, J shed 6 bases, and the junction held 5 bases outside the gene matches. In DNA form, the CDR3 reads TGCAGCGTTGCGGGACAGGGGGCAGGGGATACGCAGTATTTT. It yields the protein CSVAGQGAGDTQYF.

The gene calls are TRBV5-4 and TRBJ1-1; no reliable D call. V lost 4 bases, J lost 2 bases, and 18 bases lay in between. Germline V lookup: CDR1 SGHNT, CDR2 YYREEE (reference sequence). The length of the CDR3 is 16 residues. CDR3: CASSLTSGTENTEAFF. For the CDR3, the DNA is TGTGCCAGCAGCCTCACCTCGGGAACAGAAAACACTGAAGCTTTCTTT. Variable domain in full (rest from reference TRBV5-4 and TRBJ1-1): ETGVTQSPTHLIKTRGQQVTLRCSSQSGHNTVSWYQQALGQGPQFIFQYYREEENGRGNFPPRFSGLQFPNYSSELNVNALELDDSALYLCASSLTSGTENTEAFFGQGTRLTVV.

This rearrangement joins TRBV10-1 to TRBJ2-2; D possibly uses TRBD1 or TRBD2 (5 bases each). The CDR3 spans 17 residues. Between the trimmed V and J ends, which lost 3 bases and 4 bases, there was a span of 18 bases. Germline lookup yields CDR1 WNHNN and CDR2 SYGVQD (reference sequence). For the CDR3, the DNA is TGCGCCAGCAGTGACGTTATCGGGACGAGGCGCACCGGGGAGCTGTTTTTT. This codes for CASSDVIGTRRTGELFF.

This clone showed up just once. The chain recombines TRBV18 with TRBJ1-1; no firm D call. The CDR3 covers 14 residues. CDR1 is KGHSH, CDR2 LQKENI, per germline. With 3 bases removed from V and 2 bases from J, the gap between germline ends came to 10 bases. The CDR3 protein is CASSPPAKNTEAFF. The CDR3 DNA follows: TGTGCCAGCTCACCCCCGGCTAAAAACACTGAAGCTTTCTTT.

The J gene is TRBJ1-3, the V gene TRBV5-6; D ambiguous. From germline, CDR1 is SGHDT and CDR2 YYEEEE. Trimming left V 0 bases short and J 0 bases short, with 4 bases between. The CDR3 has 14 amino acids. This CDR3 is CASSLDPSGNTIYF. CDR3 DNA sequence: TGTGCCAGCAGCTTGGACCCCTCTGGAAACACCATATATTTT.

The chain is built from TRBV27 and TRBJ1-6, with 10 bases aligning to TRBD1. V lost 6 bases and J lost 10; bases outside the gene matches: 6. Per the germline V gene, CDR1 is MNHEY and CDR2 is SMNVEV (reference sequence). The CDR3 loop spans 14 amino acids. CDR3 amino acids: CASSLTGGWSPLHF. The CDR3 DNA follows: TGTGCCAGCAGCCTGACAGGGGGCTGGTCACCCCTCCACTTT.

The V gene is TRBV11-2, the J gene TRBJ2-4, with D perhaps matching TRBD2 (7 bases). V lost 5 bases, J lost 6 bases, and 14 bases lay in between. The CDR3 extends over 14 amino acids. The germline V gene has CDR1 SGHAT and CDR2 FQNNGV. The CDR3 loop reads CASSPRGARNIQYF. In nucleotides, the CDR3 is TGTGCCAGCAGCCCTCGGGGGGCAAGAAACATTCAGTACTTC. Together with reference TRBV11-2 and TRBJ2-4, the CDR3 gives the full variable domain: EAGVAQSPRYKIIEKRQSVAFWCNPISGHATLYWYQQILGQGPKLLIQFQNNGVVDDSQLPKDRFSAERLKGVDSTLKIQPAKLEDSAVYLCASSPRGARNIQYFGAGTRLSVL.

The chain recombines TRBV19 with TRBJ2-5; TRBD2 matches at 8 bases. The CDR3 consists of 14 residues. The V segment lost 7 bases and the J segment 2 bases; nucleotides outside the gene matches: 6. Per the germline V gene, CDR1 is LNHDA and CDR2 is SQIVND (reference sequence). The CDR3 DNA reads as TGTGCCAGTATCAGTAGCGGGAATCAAGAGACCCAGTACTTC. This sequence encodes CASISSGNQETQYF.

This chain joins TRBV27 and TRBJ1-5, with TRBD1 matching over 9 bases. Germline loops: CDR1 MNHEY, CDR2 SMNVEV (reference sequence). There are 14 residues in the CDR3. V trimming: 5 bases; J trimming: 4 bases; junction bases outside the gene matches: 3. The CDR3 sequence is CASSRDRANQPQHF. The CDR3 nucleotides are TGTGCCAGCAGTAGGGACAGGGCTAATCAGCCCCAGCATTTT.

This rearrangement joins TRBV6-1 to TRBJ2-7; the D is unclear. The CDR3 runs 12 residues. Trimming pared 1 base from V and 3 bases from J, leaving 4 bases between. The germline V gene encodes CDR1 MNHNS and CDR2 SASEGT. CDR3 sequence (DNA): TGTGCCAGCAGTGAAGTGGGCTACGAGCAGTACTTC. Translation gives CASSEVGYEQYF.

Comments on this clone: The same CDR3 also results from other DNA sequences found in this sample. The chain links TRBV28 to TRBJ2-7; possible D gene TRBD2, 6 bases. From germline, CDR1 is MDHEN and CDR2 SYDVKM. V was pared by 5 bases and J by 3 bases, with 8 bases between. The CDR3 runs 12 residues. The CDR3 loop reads CASSLGGYEQYF. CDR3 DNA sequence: TGTGCCAGCAGTCTGGGGGGCTACGAGCAGTACTTC.

CDR3 protein: CASTILTVIYAGAGNQPQHF. CDR3 DNA sequence: TGTGCCAGCACCATCCTTACAGTGATTTATGCGGGGGCAGGCAATCAGCCCCAGCATTTT. This chain connects TRBV2 to TRBJ1-5; D is perhaps TRBD1 (6 bases). Trimming stripped 7 bases from V and 2 bases from J, with 30 bases between. The CDR3 is 20 residues long. CDR1 is SNHLY, CDR2 FYNNEI, per germline.

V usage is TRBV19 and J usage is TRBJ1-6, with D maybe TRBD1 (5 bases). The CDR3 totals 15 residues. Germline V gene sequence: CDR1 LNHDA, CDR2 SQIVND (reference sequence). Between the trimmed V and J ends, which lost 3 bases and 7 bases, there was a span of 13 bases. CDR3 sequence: CASSMGTARNSPLHF. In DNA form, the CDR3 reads TGTGCCAGTAGTATGGGGACGGCGAGGAATTCACCCCTCCACTTT.

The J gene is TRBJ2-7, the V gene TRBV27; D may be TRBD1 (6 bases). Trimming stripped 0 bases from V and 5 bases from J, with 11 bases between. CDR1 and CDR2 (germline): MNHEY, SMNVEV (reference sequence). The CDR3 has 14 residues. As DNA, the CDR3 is TGTGCCAGCAGTTTATCGAGGACAGACCACGAGCAGTACTTC. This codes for CASSLSRTDHEQYF.

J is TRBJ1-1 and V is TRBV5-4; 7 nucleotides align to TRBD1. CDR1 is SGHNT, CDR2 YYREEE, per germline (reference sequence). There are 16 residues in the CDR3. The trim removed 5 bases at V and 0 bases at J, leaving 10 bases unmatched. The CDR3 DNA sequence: TGTGCCAGCAGTCACCCGGGACAGATCATGAACACTGAAGCTTTCTTT. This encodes CASSHPGQIMNTEAFF.